This TCR beta chain was identified during a study of blood T cell repertoires in COVID-19. The CDR3 runs 17 residues. With V trimmed by 5 bases and J by 2 bases, 11 bases remained unmatched. CDR1 and CDR2 from the germline V gene are MDHEN and SYDVKM. Generated by immunoSEQ multiplex PCR, the TCRdb table keeps only in-frame clones and is missing some. The data show some 150,000 clones, 82% seen once. This clone was detected once. The chain uses TRBV28 and TRBJ2-7; 11 bases agree with TRBD2. Sequenced sample: peripheral blood. The TCR originated in a woman aged 70-85 years with acute or convalescent COVID-19. The CDR3 sequence is CASSTGLAETNTYEQYF. CDR3 DNA: TGTGCCAGCAGTACGGGACTAGCGGAAACCAATACCTACGAGCAGTACTTC.